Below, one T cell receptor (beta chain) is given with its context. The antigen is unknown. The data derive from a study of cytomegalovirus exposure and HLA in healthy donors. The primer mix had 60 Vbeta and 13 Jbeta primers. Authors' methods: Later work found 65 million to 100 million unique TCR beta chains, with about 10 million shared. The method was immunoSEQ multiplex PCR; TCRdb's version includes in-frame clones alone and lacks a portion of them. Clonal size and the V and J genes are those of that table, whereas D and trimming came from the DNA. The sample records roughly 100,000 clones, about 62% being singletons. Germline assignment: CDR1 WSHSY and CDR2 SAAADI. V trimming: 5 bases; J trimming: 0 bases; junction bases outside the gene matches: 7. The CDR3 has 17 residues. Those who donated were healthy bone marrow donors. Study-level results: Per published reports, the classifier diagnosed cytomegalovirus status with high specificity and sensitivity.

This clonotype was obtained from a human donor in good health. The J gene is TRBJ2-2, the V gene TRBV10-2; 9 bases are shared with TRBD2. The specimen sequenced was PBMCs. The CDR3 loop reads CASSRFTSGSNTGELFF. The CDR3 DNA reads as TGCGCCAGCAGTCGATTCACTAGCGGGTCGAACACCGGGGAGCTGTTTTTT.